The source of this TCR beta chain is a study of cytomegalovirus exposure and HLA in healthy donors. Study observations and caveats: A later analysis found most CMV-associated TCR beta chains apparently HLA-restricted.

The germline V gene has CDR1 MNHEY and CDR2 SMNVEV (reference sequence). With 7 bases removed from V and 4 bases from J, the gap between germline ends came to 22 bases. This CDR3 has 16 amino acids. The PCR employed 60 Vbeta primers together with 13 Jbeta primers. Only in-frame clones appear in the TCRdb table, and some are missing; sequencing was by immunoSEQ multiplex PCR. Here the sample spans 150,000 to 200,000 clones, over 70% being singletons. This clone has only a few counts. Its antigen is not identified. The specimen sequenced was PBMCs. The rearrangement joins TRBV27 to TRBJ1-2; D is possibly TRBD1 (5 bases). This receptor was identified in a woman in her forties or fifties in good health and CMV-seropositive. The CDR3 loop reads CASKSLVGAKGYGYTF. The CDR3, as DNA: TGTGCCAGCAAGTCTCTTGTAGGGGCTAAAGGCTATGGCTACACCTTC.